The 12 T cell receptor beta chains presented below share a single source sample, sequenced in a study of regulatory T cells in long-lasting Graves disease. Through Arm-PCR of CDR3 regions and iRepertoire HTBI primers, TCR beta libraries were built. TCRdb called the multiplex PCR reads again in MiXCR, with one record for every CDR3 protein. The sample carries roughly 410,000 distinct CDR3 sequences, over 14% recorded once. Stated time point: newly diagnosed GD, antithyroid drugs for less than 3 months. RNA isolated from PBMCs was used to make the TCR library. These same data were also listed under a study on T cells in Graves' hyperthyroidism and ophthalmopathy.

Sample: peripheral blood mononuclear cells (PBMCs), taken at new diagnosis, from a patient treated with antithyroid drugs. Every receptor here comes from a middle-aged woman with Graves disease.

There are many counts of this clonotype. This chain links TRBV6-5 with TRBJ2-1; D perhaps matches TRBD2 (5 bases). Germline V gene sequence: CDR1 MNHEY, CDR2 SVGAGI. There are 13 residues in the CDR3. The germline V and J ends were trimmed by 4 bases and 9 bases, with 13 bases remaining between them. The CDR3 coding sequence is TGTGCCAGCAGTTTAATGGAGCGGCGTGAGCAGTTCTTC. Residues: CASSLMERREQFF.

This clonotype turned up a few times. The genes are TRBV12-3 or TRBV12-4 and TRBJ2-2; the match to TRBD2 covers 10 bases. Trimming cost V 3 bases and J 7 bases; bases outside gene matches: 8. There are 16 residues in the CDR3. The CDR3 is CASSFSAGGVVGELFF. The CDR3 nucleotides are TGTGCCAGCAGTTTCTCAGCGGGAGGGGTCGTCGGGGAGCTGTTTTTT.

This clonotype was detected many times. The rearrangement uses TRBV11-2 and TRBJ1-1; tentative D call: TRBD1 (6 bases). This CDR3 comprises 16 residues. Germline V gene data show CDR1 as SGHAT and CDR2 as FQNNGV. Trimming took 5 bases from V and 0 from J, leaving 16 bases between them. The CDR3 loop reads CASSRAGRDMNTEAFF. The CDR3 nucleotides are TGTGCCAGCAGCAGGGCAGGGAGGGACATGAACACTGAAGCTTTCTTT.

In its sample, this clonotype was seen many times. The V and J genes are TRBV11-1 and TRBJ2-2, with 9 bases fitting TRBD2. The CDR3 contains 17 residues. Unmatched junction bases numbered 8, after V lost 1 base and J lost 5 bases. Germline loops: CDR1 SGHAT, CDR2 FQDESV (reference sequence). The CDR3, as DNA: TGTGCCAGCAGCTTAGGAGCCCCTAGCGGGATTACCGGGGAGCTGTTTTTT. Amino acids: CASSLGAPSGITGELFF.

The chain has TRBV30 and TRBJ1-1; 11 bases map to TRBD1. Germline CDR1 and CDR2: GTSNPN and SVGIG (reference sequence). The CDR3 extends over 15 amino acids. J was trimmed by 6 bases and V by 0 bases; bases with no gene match: 6. The CDR3 reads CAWSVGTGGLAEAFF. The DNA for the CDR3 is TGTGCCTGGAGTGTTGGGACAGGGGGTCTCGCTGAAGCTTTCTTT.

This clonotype is a singleton in its sample. The rearrangement uses TRBV11-1 and TRBJ2-7; 7 bases fit TRBD1. CDR1 SGHAT and CDR2 FQDESV come from the germline V gene (reference sequence). Trimming removed 5 bases from V and 3 bases from J; junction bases left unmatched: 4. CDR3 length: 13 residues. Here the CDR3 DNA reads TGTGCCAGCAGCGAGGACAGGAACTACGAGCAGTACTTC. Its translation: CASSEDRNYEQYF.

Notes on this clonotype: An end of the junction differs from the germline gene, which may be a read error. The chain joins TRBV6-2 or TRBV6-3 to TRBJ2-7, with D perhaps matching TRBD2 (7 bases). CDR1 MNHEY and CDR2 SVGEGT come from the germline V gene. This CDR3 has 13 residues. The CDR3 DNA reads as TGTGCCAGCAGGGGGGGGGCCACCTACGCGCAGTACTTC. It specifies CASRGGATYAQYF.

The V and J genes are TRBV28 and TRBJ2-1, with 11 positions matching TRBD2. The J segment lost 3 bases and the V segment lost 6 bases, leaving 10 bases of the junction unmatched. Germline V CDR1 and CDR2: MDHEN, SYDVKM. This CDR3 is 17 amino acids long. The CDR3 sequence is CASRPAGTSGFYNEQFF. CDR3 coding DNA: TGTGCCAGCAGACCAGCAGGGACTAGCGGTTTCTACAATGAGCAGTTCTTC.

This clonotype has at least ten counts. CDR3: CASRSHKGVLSYEQYF. The CDR3, as DNA: TGTGCCAGCAGGTCCCACAAGGGGGTCCTCTCCTACGAGCAGTACTTC. The chain combines TRBV28 with TRBJ2-7, with D possibly TRBD1 on 6 matching bases. Germline CDR1 MDHEN, CDR2 SYDVKM. The V end lost 6 bases, the J end lost 0 bases, and 18 bases lay between the germline ends. The CDR3 sequence is 16 residues long.

This clonotype came up many times. V and J are TRBV3-1 and TRBJ2-5; no reliable D call. This CDR3 has 14 residues. Germline V lookup: CDR1 LGHDT, CDR2 YNNKEL (reference sequence). Trimming cost V 1 base and J 6 bases, with 12 bases left between them. Here the CDR3 reads CASSQVELSQTQYF. In DNA, the CDR3 is TGTGCCAGCAGCCAAGTTGAACTATCTCAGACCCAGTACTTC.

V is TRBV10-2 and J is TRBJ1-4; D may be TRBD1 (5 bases). V was pared by 1 base and J by 4 bases, with 7 bases between. Germline-derived CDR1 and CDR2 are WSHSY and SAAADI. The CDR3 runs to 14 residues. CDR3 loop: CASSEWGNNEKLFF. CDR3 coding DNA: TGCGCCAGCAGTGAGTGGGGGAATAATGAAAAACTGTTTTTT.

This clonotype was detected only a few times. The V call is TRBV2, the J call TRBJ2-1; 7 bases line up with TRBD2. V shed 3 bases, J shed 0 bases, and the junction held 14 bases outside the gene matches. The CDR3 is 19 amino acids. Germline V CDR1 and CDR2: SNHLY, FYNNEI. CDR3 sequence (DNA): TGTGCCAGCAGTGATCCAGGCCTAGCGGAGTGGAGCTCCTACAATGAGCAGTTCTTC. Protein: CASSDPGLAEWSSYNEQFF.